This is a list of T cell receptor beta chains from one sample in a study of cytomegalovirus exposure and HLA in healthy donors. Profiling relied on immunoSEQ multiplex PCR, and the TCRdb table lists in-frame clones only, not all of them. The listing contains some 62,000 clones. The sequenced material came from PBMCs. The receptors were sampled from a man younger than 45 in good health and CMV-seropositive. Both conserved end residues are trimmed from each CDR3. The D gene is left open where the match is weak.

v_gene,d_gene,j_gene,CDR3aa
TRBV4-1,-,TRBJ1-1,ASSQEAGSTEAF
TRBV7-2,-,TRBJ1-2,ASSLAREEYGYT
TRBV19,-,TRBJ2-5,ASSITGFSETQY
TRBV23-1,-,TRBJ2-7,ASSQVPSYEQY
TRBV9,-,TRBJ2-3,ASSVLGADTQY
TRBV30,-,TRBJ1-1,ALDWGDRMNTEAF
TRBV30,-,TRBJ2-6,AWSQGSGANVLT
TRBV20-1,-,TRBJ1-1,SARGGTEAF
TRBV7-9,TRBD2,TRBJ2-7,ASSLELASPYEQY
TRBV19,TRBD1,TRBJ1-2,ASSVRDRDYGYT
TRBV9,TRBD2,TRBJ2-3,ASSAREGRHTDTQY
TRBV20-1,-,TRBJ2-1,SARDFGGQF
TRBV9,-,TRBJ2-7,ASSPEARTAYEQY
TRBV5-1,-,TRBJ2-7,ASSFQGGEQY
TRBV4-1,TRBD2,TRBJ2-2,ASSYSPAAGGVNTGELF
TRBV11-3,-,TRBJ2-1,ASSTSNGGRGEQF
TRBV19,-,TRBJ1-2,ASSGEGGDYGYT
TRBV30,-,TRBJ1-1,AWRPGSNTEAF
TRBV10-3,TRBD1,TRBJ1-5,AISEPGTGYSNQPQH